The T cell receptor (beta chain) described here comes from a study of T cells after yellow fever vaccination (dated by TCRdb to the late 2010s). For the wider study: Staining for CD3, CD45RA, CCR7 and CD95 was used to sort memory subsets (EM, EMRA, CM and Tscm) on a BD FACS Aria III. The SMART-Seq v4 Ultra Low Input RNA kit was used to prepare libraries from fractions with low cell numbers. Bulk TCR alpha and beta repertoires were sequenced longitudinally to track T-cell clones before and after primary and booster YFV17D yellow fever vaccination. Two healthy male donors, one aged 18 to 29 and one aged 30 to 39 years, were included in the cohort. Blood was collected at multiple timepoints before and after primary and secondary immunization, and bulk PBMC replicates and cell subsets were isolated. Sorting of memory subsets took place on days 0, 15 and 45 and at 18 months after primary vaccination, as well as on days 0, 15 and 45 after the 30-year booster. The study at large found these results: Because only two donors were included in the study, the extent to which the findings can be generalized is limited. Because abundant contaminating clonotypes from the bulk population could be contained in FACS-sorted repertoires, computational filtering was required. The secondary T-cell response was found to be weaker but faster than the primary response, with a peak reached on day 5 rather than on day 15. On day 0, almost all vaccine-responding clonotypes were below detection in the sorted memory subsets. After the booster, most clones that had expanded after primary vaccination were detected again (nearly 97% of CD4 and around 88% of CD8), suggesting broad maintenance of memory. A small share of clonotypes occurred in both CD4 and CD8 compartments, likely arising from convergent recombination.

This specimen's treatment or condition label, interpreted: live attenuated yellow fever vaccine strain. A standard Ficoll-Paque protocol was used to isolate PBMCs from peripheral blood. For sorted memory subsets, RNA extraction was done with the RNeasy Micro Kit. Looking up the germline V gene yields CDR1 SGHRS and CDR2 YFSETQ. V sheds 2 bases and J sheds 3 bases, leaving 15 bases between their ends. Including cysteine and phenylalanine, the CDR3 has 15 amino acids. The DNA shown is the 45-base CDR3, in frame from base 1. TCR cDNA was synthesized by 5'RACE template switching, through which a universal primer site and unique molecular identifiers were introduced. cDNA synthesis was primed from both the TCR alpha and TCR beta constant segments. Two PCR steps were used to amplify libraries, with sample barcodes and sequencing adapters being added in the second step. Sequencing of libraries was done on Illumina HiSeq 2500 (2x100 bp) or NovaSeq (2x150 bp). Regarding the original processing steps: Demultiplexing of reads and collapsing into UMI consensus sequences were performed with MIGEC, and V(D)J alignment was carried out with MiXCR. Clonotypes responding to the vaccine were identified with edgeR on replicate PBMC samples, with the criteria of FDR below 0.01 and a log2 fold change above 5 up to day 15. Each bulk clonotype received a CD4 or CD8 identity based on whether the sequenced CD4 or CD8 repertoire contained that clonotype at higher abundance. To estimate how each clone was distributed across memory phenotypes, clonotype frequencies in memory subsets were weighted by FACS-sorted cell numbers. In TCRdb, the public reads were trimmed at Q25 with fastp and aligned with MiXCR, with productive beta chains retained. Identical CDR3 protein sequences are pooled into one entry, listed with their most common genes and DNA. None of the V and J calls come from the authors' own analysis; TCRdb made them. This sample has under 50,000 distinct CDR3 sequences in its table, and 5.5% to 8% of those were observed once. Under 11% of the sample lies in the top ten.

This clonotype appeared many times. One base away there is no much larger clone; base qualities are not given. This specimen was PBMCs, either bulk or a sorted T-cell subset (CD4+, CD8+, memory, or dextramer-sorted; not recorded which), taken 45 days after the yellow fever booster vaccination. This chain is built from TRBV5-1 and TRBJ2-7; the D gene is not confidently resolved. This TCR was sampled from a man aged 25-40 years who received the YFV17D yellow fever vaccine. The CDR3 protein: CASSFSPGVGYEQYF. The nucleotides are TGCGCCAGCAGCTTCAGCCCTGGCGTTGGCTACGAGCAGTACTTC.